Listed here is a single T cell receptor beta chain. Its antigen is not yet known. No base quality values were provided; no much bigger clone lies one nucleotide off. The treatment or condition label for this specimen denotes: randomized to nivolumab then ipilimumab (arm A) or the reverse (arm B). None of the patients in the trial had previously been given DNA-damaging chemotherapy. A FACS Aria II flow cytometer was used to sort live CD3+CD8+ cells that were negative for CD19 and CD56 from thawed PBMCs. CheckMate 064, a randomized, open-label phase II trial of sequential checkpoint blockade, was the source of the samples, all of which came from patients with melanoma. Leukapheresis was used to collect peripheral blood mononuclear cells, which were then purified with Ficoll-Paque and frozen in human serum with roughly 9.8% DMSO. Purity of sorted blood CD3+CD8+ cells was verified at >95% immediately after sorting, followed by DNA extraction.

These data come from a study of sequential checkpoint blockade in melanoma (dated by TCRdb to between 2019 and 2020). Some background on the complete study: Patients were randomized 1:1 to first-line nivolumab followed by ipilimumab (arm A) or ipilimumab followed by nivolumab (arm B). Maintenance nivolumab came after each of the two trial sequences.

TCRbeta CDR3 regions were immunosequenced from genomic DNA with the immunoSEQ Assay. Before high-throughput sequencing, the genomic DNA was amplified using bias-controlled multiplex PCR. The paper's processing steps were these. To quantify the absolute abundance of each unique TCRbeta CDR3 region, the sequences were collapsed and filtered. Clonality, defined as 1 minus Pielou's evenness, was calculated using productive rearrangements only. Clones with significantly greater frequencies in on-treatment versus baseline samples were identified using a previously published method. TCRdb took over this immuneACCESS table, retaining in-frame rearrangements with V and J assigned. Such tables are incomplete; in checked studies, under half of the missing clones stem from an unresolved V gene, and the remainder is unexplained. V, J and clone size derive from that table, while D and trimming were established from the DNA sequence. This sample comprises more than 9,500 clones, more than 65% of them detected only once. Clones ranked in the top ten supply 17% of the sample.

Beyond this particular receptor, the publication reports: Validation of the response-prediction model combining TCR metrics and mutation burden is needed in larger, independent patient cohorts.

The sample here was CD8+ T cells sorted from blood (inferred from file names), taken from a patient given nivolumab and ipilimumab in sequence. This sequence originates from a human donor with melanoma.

The bases are TGCGCCAGCAGCTTGGGGAATCAGGTCAAAAACATTCAGTACTTC. Its protein reads: CASSLGNQVKNIQYF. Recombination linked TRBV5-1 to TRBJ2-4; no D gene is confidently identified. Relative to germline, V is 0 bases shorter and J is 3 bases shorter, with 10 bases between their ends. From the germline V gene, CDR1 is SGHRS and CDR2 is YFSETQ. Spanning cysteine to phenylalanine, the CDR3 consists of 15 amino acids. The only DNA kept is the CDR3, 45 bases in frame from the first base.